This T cell receptor (beta chain) is from a study of shared T cell receptors in the human thymus. This clone was picked up a small number of times. The CDR3 has 14 amino acids. Germline V CDR1 and CDR2: SGDLS, YYNGEE. The V end lost 0 bases, the J end lost 5 bases, and 12 bases lay between the germline ends. Assay: immunoSEQ multiplex PCR; the TCRdb copy retains only in-frame clones and omits some. The table has roughly 500,000 clones, roughly 74% seen once. These data were likewise used in another study, on human thymus T cells. This second study says: Those donating were healthy Finnish infants in corrective surgery for congenital heart defects. Obtained as resections during corrective heart surgery, the thymus tissue was then studied. Use of V and J genes seemed skewed within the thymic and blood repertoires. Thymic repertoires from unrelated individuals overlapped highly, related research reported.

This TCR was sampled from a boy in the first two years of life with a congenital heart defect. The specimen sequenced was thymocytes. The chain recombines TRBV9 with TRBJ2-7, with D possibly TRBD2 on 6 matching bases. The CDR3 is CASSVGERANEQYF. CDR3 DNA: TGTGCCAGCAGCGTAGGGGAGCGGGCGAACGAGCAGTACTTC.